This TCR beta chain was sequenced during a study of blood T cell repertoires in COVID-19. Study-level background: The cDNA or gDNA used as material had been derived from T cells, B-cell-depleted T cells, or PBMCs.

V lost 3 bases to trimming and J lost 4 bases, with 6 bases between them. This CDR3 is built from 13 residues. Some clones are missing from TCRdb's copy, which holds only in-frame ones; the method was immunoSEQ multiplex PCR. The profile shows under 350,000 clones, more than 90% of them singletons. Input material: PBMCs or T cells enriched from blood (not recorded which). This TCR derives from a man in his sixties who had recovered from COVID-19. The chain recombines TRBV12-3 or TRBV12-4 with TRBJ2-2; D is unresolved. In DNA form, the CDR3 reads TGTGCCAGCAGTTTTAGCCCCACCGGGGAGCTGTTTTTT. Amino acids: CASSFSPTGELFF.